This paragraph covers one T cell receptor beta chain sequence. The authors' processing: Nucleated cell counts were estimated from reference gene primer amplification. Measured with immunoSEQ multiplex PCR; TCRdb has only the in-frame clones, and not every one. V, J and clone size are those of that table, while D and trimming were read from the DNA. The sample has about 240,000 clones, about 79% seen once. This sample was included in a study of blood T cell repertoires in COVID-19. Study information: The United States, Italy and Spain supplied acute and convalescent COVID-19 samples. PBMCs, B-cell-depleted T cells, or T cells provided the cDNA or gDNA that made up the material.

The CDR3 is 16 residues long. Germline loops: CDR1 SEHNR, CDR2 FQNEAQ (reference sequence). Between the trimmed V and J ends, which lost 5 bases and 3 bases, there was a span of 20 bases. The receptor was isolated from a woman aged 80 or older with acute or convalescent COVID-19. Material for sequencing was peripheral blood. This sequence joins TRBV7-9 and TRBJ2-7; D possibly corresponds to TRBD2 (7 bases). As DNA, the CDR3 is TGTGCCAGCAGCCCGGCGGGGGCGCAAAGGAACTACGAGCAGTACTTC. Its translation is CASSPAGAQRNYEQYF.